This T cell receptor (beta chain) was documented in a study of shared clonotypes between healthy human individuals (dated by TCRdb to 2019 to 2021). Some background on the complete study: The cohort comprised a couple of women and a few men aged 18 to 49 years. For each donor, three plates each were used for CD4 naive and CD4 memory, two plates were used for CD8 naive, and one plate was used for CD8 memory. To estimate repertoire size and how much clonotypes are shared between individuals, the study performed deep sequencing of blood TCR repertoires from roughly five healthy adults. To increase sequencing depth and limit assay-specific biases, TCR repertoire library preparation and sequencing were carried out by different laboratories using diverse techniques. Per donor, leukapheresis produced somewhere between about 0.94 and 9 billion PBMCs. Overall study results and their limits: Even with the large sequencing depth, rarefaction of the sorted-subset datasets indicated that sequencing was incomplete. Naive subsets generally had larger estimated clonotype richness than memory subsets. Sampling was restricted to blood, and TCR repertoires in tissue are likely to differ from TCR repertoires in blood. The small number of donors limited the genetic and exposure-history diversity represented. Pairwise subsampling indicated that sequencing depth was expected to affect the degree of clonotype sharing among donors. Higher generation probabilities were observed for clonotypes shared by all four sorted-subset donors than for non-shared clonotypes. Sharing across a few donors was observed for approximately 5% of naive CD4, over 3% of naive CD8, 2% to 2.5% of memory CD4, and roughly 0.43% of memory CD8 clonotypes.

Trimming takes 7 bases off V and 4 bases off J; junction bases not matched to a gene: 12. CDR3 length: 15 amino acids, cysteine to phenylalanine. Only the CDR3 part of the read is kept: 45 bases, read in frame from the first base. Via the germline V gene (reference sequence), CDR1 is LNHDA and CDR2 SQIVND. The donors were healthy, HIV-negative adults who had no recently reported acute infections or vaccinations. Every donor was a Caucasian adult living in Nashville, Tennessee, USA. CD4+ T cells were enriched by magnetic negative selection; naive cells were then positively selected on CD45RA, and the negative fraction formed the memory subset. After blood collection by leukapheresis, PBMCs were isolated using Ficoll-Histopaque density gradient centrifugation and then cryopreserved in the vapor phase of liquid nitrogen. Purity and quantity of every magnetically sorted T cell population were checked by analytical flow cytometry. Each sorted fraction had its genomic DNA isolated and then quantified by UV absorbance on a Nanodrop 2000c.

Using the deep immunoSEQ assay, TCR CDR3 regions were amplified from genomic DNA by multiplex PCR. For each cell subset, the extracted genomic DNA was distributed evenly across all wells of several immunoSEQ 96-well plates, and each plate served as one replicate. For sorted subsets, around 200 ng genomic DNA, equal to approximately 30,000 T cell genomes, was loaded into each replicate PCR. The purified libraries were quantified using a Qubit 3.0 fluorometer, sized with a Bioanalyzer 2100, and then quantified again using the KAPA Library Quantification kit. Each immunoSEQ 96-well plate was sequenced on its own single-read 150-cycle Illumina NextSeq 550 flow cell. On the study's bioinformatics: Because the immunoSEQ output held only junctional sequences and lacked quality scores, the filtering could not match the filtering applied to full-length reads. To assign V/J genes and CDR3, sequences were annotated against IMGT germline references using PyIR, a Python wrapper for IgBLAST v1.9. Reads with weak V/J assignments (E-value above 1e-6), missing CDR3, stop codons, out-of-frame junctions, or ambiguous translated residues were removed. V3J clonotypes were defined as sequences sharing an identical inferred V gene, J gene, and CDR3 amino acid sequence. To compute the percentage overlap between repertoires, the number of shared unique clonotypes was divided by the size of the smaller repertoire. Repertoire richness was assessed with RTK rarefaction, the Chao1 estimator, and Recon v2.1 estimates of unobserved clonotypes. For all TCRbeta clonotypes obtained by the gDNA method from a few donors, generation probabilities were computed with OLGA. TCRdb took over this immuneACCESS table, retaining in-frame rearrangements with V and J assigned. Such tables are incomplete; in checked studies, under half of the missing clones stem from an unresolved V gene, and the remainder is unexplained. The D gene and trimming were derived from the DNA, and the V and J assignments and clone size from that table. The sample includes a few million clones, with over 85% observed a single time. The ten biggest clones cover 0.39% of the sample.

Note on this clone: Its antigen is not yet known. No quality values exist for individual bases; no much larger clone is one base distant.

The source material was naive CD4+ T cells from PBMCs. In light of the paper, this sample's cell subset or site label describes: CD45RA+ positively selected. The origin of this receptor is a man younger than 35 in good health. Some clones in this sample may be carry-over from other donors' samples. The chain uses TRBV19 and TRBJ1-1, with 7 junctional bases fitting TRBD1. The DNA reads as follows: TGTGCCAGTATTCCATTCCAGGGGGGCGGCACTGAAGCTTTCTTT. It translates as CASIPFQGGGTEAFF.